Listed below are T cell receptor beta chains from one sample, sequenced in a study of CD8+ T cells in alopecia areata. Repertoires were generated with immunoSEQ multiplex PCR, while TCRdb's copy carries only in-frame clones and drops some. The profile shows roughly 230,000 clones, roughly two fifths of them singletons. Sequences were derived from CD4+ T cells sorted from blood, sampled at approximately week 36, from a patient treated with tofacitinib. The receptors shown here come from a human donor with alopecia areata. CDR3s include the opening cysteine and the closing phenylalanine or tryptophan. Fields, in order: J gene, V gene, D gene, clone size, CDR3 DNA, CDR3 protein. The D gene is left open where the match is weak. The size of a clone is reported for some rows only, either as once, few or many, or as a class for expanded clones.

j_call: TRBJ2-1; v_call: TRBV4-2; d_call: .; clone_size: few; cdr3_nt: TGTGCCAGCAGCCTAGGGACCAACAATGAGCAGTTCTTC; cdr3_aa: CASSLGTNNEQFF
j_call: TRBJ2-7; v_call: TRBV7-3; d_call: .; clone_size: .; cdr3_nt: TGTGCCAGCAGCTGGGGAACAGGAGGGTTCTACGAGCAGTACTTC; cdr3_aa: CASSWGTGGFYEQYF
j_call: TRBJ1-2; v_call: TRBV29-1; d_call: .; clone_size: .; cdr3_nt: TGCAGCGTTGAAGTCCAGGACAGAGCGTATGGCTACACCTTC; cdr3_aa: CSVEVQDRAYGYTF
j_call: TRBJ1-2; v_call: TRBV14; d_call: .; clone_size: .; cdr3_nt: TGTGCCAGCAGCCAAGGCGGAGGGCCCTATGGCTACACCTTC; cdr3_aa: CASSQGGGPYGYTF
j_call: TRBJ2-7; v_call: TRBV5-1; d_call: TRBD2; clone_size: few; cdr3_nt: TGCGCCAGCAGCTGGGGACTAGCGACCTACGAGCAGTACTTC; cdr3_aa: CASSWGLATYEQYF
j_call: TRBJ2-7; v_call: TRBV30; d_call: TRBD2; clone_size: .; cdr3_nt: TGTGCCTCTGGGAGACTAGCATCCGAGCAGTACTTC; cdr3_aa: CASGRLASEQYF
j_call: TRBJ1-2; v_call: TRBV7-9; d_call: .; clone_size: .; cdr3_nt: TGTGCCAGCAGTCTACAGAACTATGGCTACACCTTC; cdr3_aa: CASSLQNYGYTF
j_call: TRBJ2-7; v_call: TRBV15; d_call: .; clone_size: .; cdr3_nt: TGTGCCACCAGCAAAACAGGACGCGCCTCCTACGAGCAGTACTTC; cdr3_aa: CATSKTGRASYEQYF
j_call: TRBJ1-2; v_call: TRBV18; d_call: .; clone_size: .; cdr3_nt: TGTGCCAGCTCACCCCCCGGGACGGCCTATGGCTACACCTTC; cdr3_aa: CASSPPGTAYGYTF
j_call: TRBJ1-1; v_call: TRBV6-5; d_call: TRBD1; clone_size: .; cdr3_nt: TGTGCCAGCAGGCCCCGTCGGACAGGGAGGACTGAAGCTTTCTTT; cdr3_aa: CASRPRRTGRTEAFF
j_call: TRBJ2-7; v_call: TRBV19; d_call: .; clone_size: .; cdr3_nt: TGTGCCAGTAGTATGTTAGGATCCGGATACGAGCAGTACTTC; cdr3_aa: CASSMLGSGYEQYF
j_call: TRBJ1-2; v_call: TRBV28; d_call: .; clone_size: medium-sized; cdr3_nt: TGTGCCAGCACCTCCTCTCCAAGGGCCAACTATGGCTACACCTTC; cdr3_aa: CASTSSPRANYGYTF
j_call: TRBJ2-5; v_call: TRBV28; d_call: .; clone_size: .; cdr3_nt: TGTGCCAGCAGTTTTCCAGGGATTTCGGAGACCCAGTACTTC; cdr3_aa: CASSFPGISETQYF
j_call: TRBJ2-7; v_call: TRBV6-5; d_call: .; clone_size: .; cdr3_nt: TGTGCCAGCAGCCACAGGAGAATCACCTACGAGCAGTACTTC; cdr3_aa: CASSHRRITYEQYF
j_call: TRBJ2-3; v_call: TRBV29-1; d_call: .; clone_size: .; cdr3_nt: TGCAGCGTTGACAAGGTACAGTCTTCGGGTACGCAGTATTTT; cdr3_aa: CSVDKVQSSGTQYF
j_call: TRBJ2-3; v_call: TRBV19; d_call: .; clone_size: few; cdr3_nt: TGTGCCAGTAGGCTTCGAGGAGGGGTTGATACGCAGTATTTT; cdr3_aa: CASRLRGGVDTQYF
j_call: TRBJ2-6; v_call: TRBV2; d_call: TRBD2; clone_size: .; cdr3_nt: TGTGCCAGCAGTGAGACTAGCGGGGCAAACGTCCTGACTTTC; cdr3_aa: CASSETSGANVLTF
j_call: TRBJ2-2; v_call: TRBV7-8; d_call: .; clone_size: few; cdr3_nt: TGTGCCAGCAGCTTGGTTTTTGGGACCCTCACCGGGGCCGGGGAGCTGTTTTTT; cdr3_aa: CASSLVFGTLTGAGELFF
j_call: TRBJ1-5; v_call: TRBV4-1; d_call: TRBD1; clone_size: few; cdr3_nt: TGCGCCAGCAGCCTCCAGGGGGCCGGTAATCAGCCCCAGCATTTT; cdr3_aa: CASSLQGAGNQPQHF
j_call: TRBJ2-1; v_call: TRBV30; d_call: .; clone_size: few; cdr3_nt: TGTGCCGGGGGACTTCACAATGAGCAGTTCTTC; cdr3_aa: CAGGLHNEQFF
j_call: TRBJ2-2; v_call: TRBV25-1; d_call: TRBD1; clone_size: .; cdr3_nt: TGTGCCAGCAGTGACCCGGGACAGGTTAACACCGGGGAGCTGTTTTTT; cdr3_aa: CASSDPGQVNTGELFF
j_call: TRBJ1-1; v_call: TRBV4-1; d_call: TRBD1; clone_size: .; cdr3_nt: TGCGCCAGCAGCCAAGGACAGGGAACGGGTGTCACTGAAGCTTTCTTT; cdr3_aa: CASSQGQGTGVTEAFF
j_call: TRBJ2-3; v_call: TRBV9; d_call: .; clone_size: .; cdr3_nt: TGTGCCAGCAACCCGGCAGGAGATACGCAGTATTTT; cdr3_aa: CASNPAGDTQYF
j_call: TRBJ1-1; v_call: TRBV11-2; d_call: TRBD1; clone_size: .; cdr3_nt: TGTGCCAGCAGCCCGCGTCAGGGGGCCGCTGAAGCTTTCTTT; cdr3_aa: CASSPRQGAAEAFF
j_call: TRBJ1-5; v_call: TRBV2; d_call: .; clone_size: .; cdr3_nt: TGTGCCAGCAGCCCCCACCATACTACGGATCAGCCCCAGCATTTT; cdr3_aa: CASSPHHTTDQPQHF
j_call: TRBJ1-4; v_call: TRBV7-9; d_call: TRBD1; clone_size: .; cdr3_nt: TGTGCCAGCAGCTTAGGACAGGGGGATGAAAAACTGTTTTTT; cdr3_aa: CASSLGQGDEKLFF
j_call: TRBJ2-3; v_call: TRBV30; d_call: .; clone_size: .; cdr3_nt: TGTGCCTGGGATATTTCAGGAGGAGATACGCAGTATTTT; cdr3_aa: CAWDISGGDTQYF
j_call: TRBJ2-7; v_call: TRBV27; d_call: .; clone_size: .; cdr3_nt: TGTGCCAGCACCCTCGGCGGGGTCAGGACCTACGAGCAGTACTTC; cdr3_aa: CASTLGGVRTYEQYF
j_call: TRBJ1-5; v_call: TRBV4-1; d_call: TRBD1; clone_size: .; cdr3_nt: TGCGCCAGCAGCCACAGGACAGGGGTACAGCCCCAGCATTTT; cdr3_aa: CASSHRTGVQPQHF
j_call: TRBJ2-3; v_call: TRBV7-6; d_call: .; clone_size: few; cdr3_nt: TGTGCCAGCAGCTTAGGTACCCGGGGAAGCACAGATACGCAGTATTTT; cdr3_aa: CASSLGTRGSTDTQYF
j_call: TRBJ2-7; v_call: TRBV29-1; d_call: .; clone_size: .; cdr3_nt: TGCAGCGTTGGGGACGTAGACGAGCAGTACTTC; cdr3_aa: CSVGDVDEQYF
j_call: TRBJ2-5; v_call: TRBV6-5; d_call: .; clone_size: .; cdr3_nt: TGTGCCAGCAGCACAGGGAGGGGAGGGGAGACCCAGTACTTC; cdr3_aa: CASSTGRGGETQYF
j_call: TRBJ2-7; v_call: TRBV4-3; d_call: .; clone_size: .; cdr3_nt: TGCGCCAGCAGCCAAGTCGGCAGTTTAGAGCAGTACTTC; cdr3_aa: CASSQVGSLEQYF
j_call: TRBJ1-2; v_call: TRBV6-6; d_call: .; clone_size: .; cdr3_nt: TGTGCCAGCAGTTACAGGGGCAGAGGGGGCTACACCTTC; cdr3_aa: CASSYRGRGGYTF
j_call: TRBJ2-4; v_call: TRBV30; d_call: .; clone_size: .; cdr3_nt: TGTGCCTGGCAACAGCTGGTAGCCAAAAACATTCAGTACTTC; cdr3_aa: CAWQQLVAKNIQYF
j_call: TRBJ1-5; v_call: TRBV30; d_call: .; clone_size: .; cdr3_nt: TGTGCCTGGAGTGTTAGTAGGGGTTCCAATCAGCCCCAGCATTTT; cdr3_aa: CAWSVSRGSNQPQHF
j_call: TRBJ2-7; v_call: TRBV5-1; d_call: .; clone_size: few; cdr3_nt: TGCGCCAGCAGCTTCGACTACGAGCAGTACTTC; cdr3_aa: CASSFDYEQYF
j_call: TRBJ2-6; v_call: TRBV28; d_call: .; clone_size: .; cdr3_nt: TGTGCCAGCAACTCTGGGGCCAACGTCCTGACTTTC; cdr3_aa: CASNSGANVLTF
j_call: TRBJ2-2; v_call: TRBV30; d_call: TRBD2; clone_size: .; cdr3_nt: TGTGCCTGGAGTCGCCCGTTAATAGCGGGAGGGCCGAGAACCGGGGAGCTGTTTTTT; cdr3_aa: CAWSRPLIAGGPRTGELFF
j_call: TRBJ2-7; v_call: TRBV28; d_call: .; clone_size: few; cdr3_nt: TGTGCCAGCAGTCTGACACCCCGGAGCTCCTACGAGCAGTACTTC; cdr3_aa: CASSLTPRSSYEQYF